One and the same sample provided the 12 T cell receptor beta chains below, sequenced in a study of blood T cells in healthy people across ages. For the second PCR, which ran for 7 to 11 cycles, a sample-barcoded 5' primer and a J-beta primer mix were used. TCRdb re-called the 5' RACE reads through MiXCR, storing one row per CDR3 protein. The table records some 860,000 distinct CDR3 sequences, roughly 50% of them present only once. The sequenced sample consisted of blood. The receptors were gathered from a man aged 35-49 years in good health.

This chain uses TRBV5-8 with TRBJ2-5; 9 bases are a match to TRBD1. The J call may be wrong; the DNA end is better matched by TRBJ2-7. The CDR3 is made up of 19 amino acids. CDR1 SGHTS and CDR2 YDEGEE come from the germline V gene. CDR3 nucleotides: TGTGCCAGCAGCTTGGTTTGGGGGGACAGGGCGTTTGACATCTACGAGCAGTACTTC. Protein sequence: CASSLVWGDRAFDIYEQYF.

The chain combines TRBV5-1 with TRBJ2-3; a weak D match, TRBD2 (5 bases). Germline V gene lookup returns CDR1 SGHRS and CDR2 YFSETQ. The V end was cut by 3 bases, the J end by 4 bases, with 18 bases between. The CDR3 contains 16 residues. The CDR3 region has the DNA TGCGCCAGCAGCTCGGGGTCCCTCCCTGGGGCAGATACGCAGTATTTT. Protein: CASSSGSLPGADTQYF. The full variable domain, its missing parts supplied by reference TRBV5-1 and TRBJ2-3, is KAGVTQTPRYLIKTRGQQVTLSCSPISGHRSVSWYQQTPGQGLQFLFEYFSETQRNKGNFPGRFSGRQFSNSRSEMNVSTLELGDSALYLCASSSGSLPGADTQYFGPGTRLTVL.

This clonotype was seen a few times. The rearrangement joins TRBV2 to TRBJ1-2; tentatively, D is TRBD1 (6 bases). V was pared by 1 base and J by 4 bases, with 7 bases between. The CDR3 runs 13 residues. The germline V gene has CDR1 SNHLY and CDR2 FYNNEI. The CDR3 DNA sequence: TGTGCCAGCAGTGAAGACAGGGTCTATGGCTACACCTTC. Translation: CASSEDRVYGYTF.

CDR3 residues: CASRGTHNSPLHF. DNA of the CDR3: TGTGCCAGCAGGGGAACCCATAATTCACCCCTCCACTTT. The V and J genes are TRBV9 and TRBJ1-6, with unresolved D. The CDR3 spans 13 residues. The germline V gene has CDR1 SGDLS and CDR2 YYNGEE. Trimming removed 5 bases from V and 5 bases from J, with 8 bases in between.

V is TRBV7-2 and J is TRBJ2-2; no reliable D call. Trimming shortened V by 3 bases and J by 7 bases, and 15 bases separated the two germline ends. The CDR3 is 15 amino acids. Germline V gene data show CDR1 as SGHTA and CDR2 as FQGNSA. In DNA form, the CDR3 reads TGTGCCAGCAGCTTGAAACTGGGTAGTATCGGGGAGCTGTTTTTT. This codes for CASSLKLGSIGELFF.

The V call is TRBV3-1, the J call TRBJ1-2; no clear D. The CDR3 loop spans 15 amino acids. Germline values: CDR1 LGHDT, CDR2 YNNKEL (reference sequence). Trimming took 5 bases from V and 0 from J, leaving 13 bases between them. CDR3 nucleotides: TGTGCCAGCAGCAAATCACCCGAAGCTAACTATGGCTACACCTTC. It encodes CASSKSPEANYGYTF. Looking up the rest from reference TRBV3-1 and TRBJ1-2 gives the full variable domain: DTAVSQTPKYLVTQMGNDKSIKCEQNLGHDTMYWYKQDSKKFLKIMFSYNNKELIINETVPNRFSPKSPDKAHLNLHINSLELGDSAVYFCASSKSPEANYGYTFGSGTRLTVV.

The J gene is TRBJ2-7, the V gene TRBV21-1; the table gives TRBD2 as D, unverified against the DNA. TRBV21-1 represents a pseudogene. This CDR3 comprises 16 residues. CDR3 nucleotides: TGTGCCAGCAGCAAAAGGGGGACTAGCCGGAATTACGAGCAGTACTTC. Amino acids: CASSKRGTSRNYEQYF.

The rearrangement uses TRBV28 and TRBJ2-1, with 8 bases fitting TRBD2. Losses at the gene ends were 4 bases for V and 9 bases for J; bases not matched to a gene: 8. This CDR3 has 14 residues. Germline CDR1 is MDHEN and CDR2 is SYDVKM. The CDR3 sequence: CASSYARGGGEQFF. The CDR3 DNA reads as TGTGCCAGCAGTTATGCCCGGGGGGGCGGTGAGCAGTTCTTC.

This sequence joins TRBV11-2 and TRBJ2-3, with 9 bases fitting TRBD2. Germline V gene data show CDR1 as SGHAT and CDR2 as FQNNGV. This CDR3 is 18 amino acids long. The J segment lost 0 bases and the V segment lost 1 base, leaving 8 bases of the junction unmatched. For the CDR3, the DNA is TGTGCCAGCAGCTTAGGACTAGCGGTATCCACTAGCACAGATACGCAGTATTTT. The encoded protein is CASSLGLAVSTSTDTQYF.

The chain links TRBV4-1 to TRBJ1-5; possibly TRBD1 for D (5 bases). Germline V gives CDR1 MGHRA, CDR2 YSYEKL. V lost 0 bases to trimming and J lost 7 bases, with 13 bases between them. The CDR3 is 15 residues long. The CDR3: CASSQDRNRMQPQHF. DNA for the CDR3: TGCGCCAGCAGCCAAGATAGGAACAGGATGCAGCCCCAGCATTTT.

The genes are TRBV2 and TRBJ2-7; 7 bases agree with TRBD2. Germline trimming cut 6 bases from V and 0 bases from J; bases unmatched to any gene: 8. CDR1 and CDR2 from the germline V gene are SNHLY and FYNNEI. The CDR3 loop spans 15 amino acids. Here the CDR3 reads CASRDRLADSYEQYF. The CDR3, as DNA: TGTGCCAGCAGAGATAGGCTAGCGGACTCCTACGAGCAGTACTTC.

The chain recombines TRBV4-3 with TRBJ2-3, with D maybe TRBD1 (6 bases). The germline CDR1 and CDR2 sequences are LGHNA and YSLEER. This CDR3 region has 16 residues. V dropped 3 bases and J dropped 3 bases, with 16 bases sitting between them. The CDR3 nucleotides are TGCGCCAGCAGCCATCCCAGGGGCGGGTCTACAGATACGCAGTATTTT. This translates into CASSHPRGGSTDTQYF.